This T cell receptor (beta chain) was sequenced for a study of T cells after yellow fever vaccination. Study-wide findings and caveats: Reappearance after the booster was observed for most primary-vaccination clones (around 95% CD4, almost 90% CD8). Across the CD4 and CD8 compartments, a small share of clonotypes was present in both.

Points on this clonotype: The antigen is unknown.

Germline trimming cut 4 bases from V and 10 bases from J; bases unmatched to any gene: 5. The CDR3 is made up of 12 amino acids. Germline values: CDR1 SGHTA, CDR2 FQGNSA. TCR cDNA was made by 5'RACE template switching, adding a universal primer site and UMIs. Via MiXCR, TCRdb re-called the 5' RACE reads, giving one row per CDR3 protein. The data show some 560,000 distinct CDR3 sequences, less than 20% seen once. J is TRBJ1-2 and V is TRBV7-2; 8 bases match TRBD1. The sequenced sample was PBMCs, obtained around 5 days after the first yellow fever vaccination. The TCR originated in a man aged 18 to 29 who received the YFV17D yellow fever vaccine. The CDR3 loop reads CASSSTGDVYTF. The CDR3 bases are TGTGCCAGCAGCTCGACAGGGGACGTCTACACCTTC.